This T cell receptor (beta chain) was profiled in a study of persistence of HIV-infected CD4 T cells. Study information: A couple of participants gave one leukapheresis sample; others gave up to about 180 mL blood repeatedly. Study-level points and caveats: Within sorted populations, more oligoclonal TCRs accompanied more oligoclonal proviruses.

As for this clone: The antigen remains unidentified. The same CDR3 also results from other DNA sequences found in this sample.

Cells were stimulated nonspecifically with anti-CD3/anti-CD28 magnetic beads. CD4+ T cells upregulating both CD40 ligand and CD69 were sorted as responding cells. CD4+ T cell counts exceeded 400 cells/uL; CMV serology was positive. CD8-depleted PBMCs were stimulated roughly 18 hours with anti-CD28/CD49d costimulation, CD40-blocking antibody and enfuvirtide. This was the immunoSEQ version 4 assay in survey mode. Using immunoSEQ multiplex PCR, the repertoire was profiled, and TCRdb retains in-frame clones only, with some absent. Of around 39,000 clones listed, more than 70% are singletons. This clonotype originated in an adult man with HIV who was CMV-seropositive. The source material was CD4+ T cells sorted from PBMCs after roughly 18-hour stimulation, sampled from a patient who received antiretroviral therapy.

CDR3 residues: CATEDSNYGYTF. CDR3 nucleotide sequence: TGTGCCACCGAGGACAGTAACTATGGCTACACCTTC. J is TRBJ1-2 and V is TRBV24-1; weak D call: TRBD1 (6 bases). This CDR3 region has 12 residues. Germline V gene sequence: CDR1 KGHDR, CDR2 SFDVKD. The V and J ends lost 9 bases and 1 base respectively, with 8 bases between them.